Listed below are T cell receptor beta chains from one sample, sequenced in a study of response to subunit inactivated influenza vaccine. TCRdb itself ran the RT-PCR reads through MiXCR, one entry per CDR3 protein. Of 700,000 to 800,000 distinct CDR3 sequences in the sample, about 18% are singletons; the top ten hold approximately 11%. The starting material was PBMCs from blood, obtained 5 to 6 days after vaccination. The receptors here all came from a middle-aged man who received an inactivated influenza vaccine. CDR3s include the opening cysteine and the closing phenylalanine or tryptophan. Fields, in order: J gene, clone size, D gene, V gene, CDR3 protein, CDR3 DNA. A D gene is named only where the DNA matches it firmly. The size entry is marked missing in some rows and otherwise reads once, few, many or a size class.

J gene: TRBJ2-2
clone size: few
D gene: -
V gene: TRBV6-5
CDR3 protein: CASSYSGLGTGELFF
CDR3 DNA: TGTGCCAGCAGTTACTCGGGGCTAGGCACCGGGGAGCTGTTTTTT

J gene: TRBJ1-5
clone size: few
D gene: -
V gene: TRBV11-2
CDR3 protein: CASSLGRGDQPQHF
CDR3 DNA: TGTGCCAGCAGCTTAGGACGGGGTGATCAGCCCCAGCATTTT

J gene: TRBJ2-3
clone size: many
D gene: -
V gene: TRBV5-5
CDR3 protein: CASSRILDTDTQYF
CDR3 DNA: TGTGCCAGCAGCCGGATCCTAGACACAGATACGCAGTATTTT

J gene: TRBJ2-3
clone size: -
D gene: TRBD2
V gene: TRBV6-1
CDR3 protein: CASSVTSGGRADTQYF
CDR3 DNA: TGTGCCAGCAGTGTTACTAGCGGGGGGAGGGCAGATACGCAGTATTTT

J gene: TRBJ2-3
clone size: many
D gene: -
V gene: TRBV12-3/TRBV12-4
CDR3 protein: CASSLFADTQYF
CDR3 DNA: TGTGCCAGCAGCTTGTTCGCAGATACGCAGTATTTT

J gene: TRBJ1-2
clone size: few
D gene: -
V gene: TRBV29-1
CDR3 protein: CSVEDNYGYTF
CDR3 DNA: TGCAGCGTTGAAGATAACTATGGCTACACCTTC

J gene: TRBJ2-1
clone size: -
D gene: -
V gene: TRBV6-2/TRBV6-3
CDR3 protein: CASSYSRDLYNEQFF
CDR3 DNA: TGTGCCAGCAGTTACTCGAGGGACTTATACAATGAGCAGTTCTTC

J gene: TRBJ2-5
clone size: -
D gene: TRBD2
V gene: TRBV7-2
CDR3 protein: CASSLTSGGNWETQYF
CDR3 DNA: TGTGCCAGCAGCTTGACTAGCGGGGGTAATTGGGAGACCCAGTACTTC

J gene: TRBJ1-2
clone size: -
D gene: TRBD1
V gene: TRBV12-3/TRBV12-4
CDR3 protein: CASSFNTGGYGYTF
CDR3 DNA: TGTGCCAGCAGTTTTAATACAGGGGGCTATGGCTACACCTTC

J gene: TRBJ2-5
clone size: -
D gene: TRBD2
V gene: TRBV11-2
CDR3 protein: CASSLHRGVETQYF
CDR3 DNA: TGTGCCAGCAGCTTACATCGGGGGGTAGAGACCCAGTACTTC

J gene: TRBJ2-3
clone size: few
D gene: -
V gene: TRBV6-5
CDR3 protein: CASSYLWGSADTQYF
CDR3 DNA: TGTGCCAGCAGTTACCTTTGGGGGTCTGCAGATACGCAGTATTTT

J gene: TRBJ2-3
clone size: -
D gene: TRBD1
V gene: TRBV7-9
CDR3 protein: CASRPTGTGGLGTQYF
CDR3 DNA: TGTGCCAGCAGACCTACCGGGACAGGGGGCTTGGGTACGCAGTATTTT

J gene: TRBJ2-7
clone size: -
D gene: -
V gene: TRBV20-1
CDR3 protein: CSATRTDNYEQYF
CDR3 DNA: TGCAGTGCTACCCGGACAGATAACTACGAGCAGTACTTC

J gene: TRBJ1-2
clone size: few
D gene: -
V gene: TRBV12-3/TRBV12-4
CDR3 protein: CATQGPQYGYTF
CDR3 DNA: TGTGCCACCCAGGGGCCCCAATATGGCTACACCTTC

J gene: TRBJ2-1
clone size: few
D gene: TRBD1
V gene: TRBV24-1
CDR3 protein: CATSDSGTVYNEQFF
CDR3 DNA: TGTGCCACCAGTGATTCGGGGACAGTATACAATGAGCAGTTCTTC

J gene: TRBJ1-5
clone size: few
D gene: -
V gene: TRBV20-1
CDR3 protein: CSARPDSNQPQHF
CDR3 DNA: TGCAGTGCTAGGCCCGATAGCAATCAGCCCCAGCATTTT

J gene: TRBJ2-3
clone size: few
D gene: TRBD2
V gene: TRBV27
CDR3 protein: CASSPRTSGRPDTQYF
CDR3 DNA: TGTGCCAGCAGTCCCCGGACTAGCGGGAGGCCAGATACGCAGTATTTT

J gene: TRBJ2-2
clone size: many
D gene: -
V gene: TRBV29-1
CDR3 protein: CSVRGFANTGELFF
CDR3 DNA: TGCAGCGTTCGGGGATTCGCGAACACCGGGGAGCTGTTTTTT

J gene: TRBJ1-5
clone size: few
D gene: TRBD1
V gene: TRBV7-2
CDR3 protein: CASSTGTGAGQPQHF
CDR3 DNA: TGTGCCAGCAGCACCGGGACAGGGGCTGGTCAGCCCCAGCATTTT

J gene: TRBJ2-1
clone size: -
D gene: -
V gene: TRBV10-3
CDR3 protein: CAISPQVNSYNEQFF
CDR3 DNA: TGTGCCATCAGTCCGCAGGTGAACTCCTACAATGAGCAGTTCTTC

J gene: TRBJ2-5
clone size: -
D gene: -
V gene: TRBV5-1
CDR3 protein: CASSSQPRGTQETQYF
CDR3 DNA: TGCGCCAGCAGCTCCCAACCTCGGGGGACGCAAGAGACCCAGTACTTC

J gene: TRBJ2-1
clone size: few
D gene: -
V gene: TRBV29-1
CDR3 protein: CSVAVYNEQFF
CDR3 DNA: TGCAGCGTTGCAGTTTACAATGAGCAGTTCTTC

J gene: TRBJ1-1
clone size: few
D gene: -
V gene: TRBV15
CDR3 protein: CATSRRGTEGNTEAFF
CDR3 DNA: TGTGCCACCAGCAGAAGGGGGACGGAAGGGAACACTGAAGCTTTCTTT

J gene: TRBJ2-3
clone size: few
D gene: -
V gene: TRBV20-1
CDR3 protein: CSASQRSRTDTQYF
CDR3 DNA: TGCAGTGCTAGTCAGCGGAGCCGCACAGATACGCAGTATTTT

J gene: TRBJ1-1
clone size: -
D gene: -
V gene: TRBV29-1
CDR3 protein: CSASRDEAFF
CDR3 DNA: TGCAGCGCCTCCAGGGACGAAGCTTTCTTT

J gene: TRBJ2-5
clone size: few
D gene: TRBD1
V gene: TRBV5-1
CDR3 protein: CASMTGGNGETQYF
CDR3 DNA: TGCGCCAGCATGACAGGGGGGAATGGAGAGACCCAGTACTTC

J gene: TRBJ2-7
clone size: -
D gene: -
V gene: TRBV12-3/TRBV12-4
CDR3 protein: CASSEGQYSYEQYF
CDR3 DNA: TGTGCCAGCAGTGAAGGACAATACTCCTACGAGCAGTACTTC

J gene: TRBJ2-6
clone size: -
D gene: -
V gene: TRBV30
CDR3 protein: CAWSVDSGANVLTF
CDR3 DNA: TGTGCCTGGAGTGTGGACTCTGGGGCCAACGTCCTGACTTTC

J gene: TRBJ1-6
clone size: few
D gene: -
V gene: TRBV12-3/TRBV12-4
CDR3 protein: CASRQGADNSPLHF
CDR3 DNA: TGTGCCAGCAGGCAGGGTGCGGATAATTCACCCCTCCACTTT

J gene: TRBJ2-2
clone size: -
D gene: TRBD1
V gene: TRBV5-1
CDR3 protein: CATGQGRSTGELFF
CDR3 DNA: TGCGCCACCGGACAGGGGCGTAGCACCGGGGAGCTGTTTTTT

J gene: TRBJ2-1
clone size: many
D gene: TRBD2
V gene: TRBV2
CDR3 protein: CASSAPESGSSYNEQFF
CDR3 DNA: TGTGCCAGCAGCGCCCCCGAGAGCGGGAGCTCCTACAATGAGCAGTTCTTC

J gene: TRBJ2-2
clone size: -
D gene: -
V gene: TRBV5-6
CDR3 protein: CASSLLELSGELFF
CDR3 DNA: TGTGCCAGCAGCTTGCTCGAGTTGAGCGGGGAGCTGTTTTTT

J gene: TRBJ1-1
clone size: once
D gene: -
V gene: TRBV18
CDR3 protein: CASSPGSSINTEAFF
CDR3 DNA: TGTGCCAGCTCACCAGGCAGCTCTATTAACACTGAAGCTTTCTTT

J gene: TRBJ2-6
clone size: once
D gene: -
V gene: TRBV21-1
CDR3 protein: CASTIVHSGANVLTF
CDR3 DNA: TGTGCCAGCACGATCGTGCACTCTGGGGCCAACGTCCTGACTTTC

J gene: TRBJ2-3
clone size: few
D gene: TRBD2
V gene: TRBV5-1
CDR3 protein: CASSSTSRPDTQYF
CDR3 DNA: TGCGCCAGCAGCTCGACTAGCAGGCCCGATACGCAGTATTTT

J gene: TRBJ2-7
clone size: -
D gene: TRBD2
V gene: TRBV4-2
CDR3 protein: CASSQDANGRPYYEQYF
CDR3 DNA: TGTGCCAGCAGCCAAGATGCTAACGGGAGGCCCTACTACGAGCAGTACTTC

J gene: TRBJ2-1
clone size: -
D gene: TRBD2
V gene: TRBV7-9
CDR3 protein: CASREGTSSEQFF
CDR3 DNA: TGTGCCAGCAGGGAAGGGACTAGCTCTGAGCAGTTCTTC

J gene: TRBJ2-5
clone size: -
D gene: -
V gene: TRBV5-1
CDR3 protein: CASGLEGFGETQYF
CDR3 DNA: TGCGCCAGCGGCTTGGAGGGGTTTGGGGAGACCCAGTACTTC

J gene: TRBJ2-7
clone size: few
D gene: -
V gene: TRBV20-1
CDR3 protein: CSARKGGTSYEQYF
CDR3 DNA: TGCAGTGCTAGAAAGGGGGGCACATCCTACGAGCAGTACTTC

J gene: TRBJ1-1
clone size: few
D gene: -
V gene: TRBV6-1
CDR3 protein: CASTLVGGTSPEAFF
CDR3 DNA: TGTGCCAGCACCCTCGTCGGGGGCACGTCGCCTGAAGCTTTCTTT

J gene: TRBJ2-3
clone size: few
D gene: -
V gene: TRBV6-5
CDR3 protein: CASSYSLDSPTDTQYF
CDR3 DNA: TGTGCCAGCAGTTACTCGTTGGACTCACCAACAGATACGCAGTATTTT

J gene: TRBJ2-7
clone size: few
D gene: -
V gene: TRBV12-3/TRBV12-4
CDR3 protein: CASSLSRGDYEQYF
CDR3 DNA: TGTGCCAGCAGTTTATCCAGGGGAGACTACGAGCAGTACTTC

J gene: TRBJ2-1
clone size: few
D gene: -
V gene: TRBV5-1
CDR3 protein: CASTTRISSYNEQFF
CDR3 DNA: TGCGCCAGCACTACCCGTATAAGCTCCTACAATGAGCAGTTCTTC

J gene: TRBJ2-3
clone size: -
D gene: -
V gene: TRBV5-1
CDR3 protein: CASSFFGTNTDTQYF
CDR3 DNA: TGCGCCAGCAGCTTCTTTGGGACGAACACAGATACGCAGTATTTT

J gene: TRBJ2-2
clone size: few
D gene: -
V gene: TRBV20-1
CDR3 protein: CSASSRFNTGELFF
CDR3 DNA: TGCAGTGCCTCGAGTAGGTTTAACACCGGGGAGCTGTTTTTT

J gene: TRBJ2-1
clone size: once
D gene: TRBD2
V gene: TRBV11-1
CDR3 protein: CASSLAILSSGSYNEQFF
CDR3 DNA: TGTGCCAGCAGCTTAGCGATTTTGTCTAGCGGGAGTTACAATGAGCAGTTCTTC

J gene: TRBJ2-3
clone size: few
D gene: TRBD2
V gene: TRBV29-1
CDR3 protein: CSVASGDADTQYF
CDR3 DNA: TGCAGCGTTGCTAGCGGGGACGCAGATACGCAGTATTTT

J gene: TRBJ2-7
clone size: few
D gene: -
V gene: TRBV29-1
CDR3 protein: CSVEDPPGYEQYF
CDR3 DNA: TGCAGCGTTGAAGATCCCCCTGGCTACGAGCAGTACTTC

J gene: TRBJ1-2
clone size: few
D gene: -
V gene: TRBV12-3/TRBV12-4
CDR3 protein: CASSPLGGHRYTF
CDR3 DNA: TGTGCCAGCAGCCCTTTAGGGGGACACCGCTACACCTTC

J gene: TRBJ2-4
clone size: -
D gene: -
V gene: TRBV7-2
CDR3 protein: CASSLKGDIQYF
CDR3 DNA: TGTGCCAGCAGCCTTAAGGGAGACATTCAGTACTTC

J gene: TRBJ1-6
clone size: -
D gene: -
V gene: TRBV7-2
CDR3 protein: CASSLGSGTGSPLHF
CDR3 DNA: TGTGCCAGCAGCTTAGGGTCAGGGACGGGTTCACCCCTCCACTTT

J gene: TRBJ2-5
clone size: -
D gene: -
V gene: TRBV5-1
CDR3 protein: CASSLEWGQETQYF
CDR3 DNA: TGCGCCAGCAGCTTGGAGTGGGGCCAGGAGACCCAGTACTTC

J gene: TRBJ2-7
clone size: few
D gene: -
V gene: TRBV5-1
CDR3 protein: CASSMDISSYEQYF
CDR3 DNA: TGCGCCAGCAGCATGGACATCAGCTCCTACGAGCAGTACTTC

J gene: TRBJ2-5
clone size: few
D gene: TRBD2
V gene: TRBV20-1
CDR3 protein: CSARVRLAVMQETQYF
CDR3 DNA: TGCAGTGCTAGAGTCCGACTAGCGGTGATGCAAGAGACCCAGTACTTC